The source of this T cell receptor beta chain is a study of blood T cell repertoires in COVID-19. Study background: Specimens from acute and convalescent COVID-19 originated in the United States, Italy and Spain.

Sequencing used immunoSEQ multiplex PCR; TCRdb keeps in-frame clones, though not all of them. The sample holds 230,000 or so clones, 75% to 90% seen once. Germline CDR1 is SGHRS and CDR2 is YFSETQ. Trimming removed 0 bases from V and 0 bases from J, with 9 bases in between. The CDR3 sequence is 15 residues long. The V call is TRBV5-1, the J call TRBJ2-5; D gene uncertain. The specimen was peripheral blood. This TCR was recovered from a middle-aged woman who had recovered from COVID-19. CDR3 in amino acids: CASSLARPYQETQYF. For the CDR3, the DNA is TGCGCCAGCAGCTTGGCCAGGCCGTACCAAGAGACCCAGTACTTC.